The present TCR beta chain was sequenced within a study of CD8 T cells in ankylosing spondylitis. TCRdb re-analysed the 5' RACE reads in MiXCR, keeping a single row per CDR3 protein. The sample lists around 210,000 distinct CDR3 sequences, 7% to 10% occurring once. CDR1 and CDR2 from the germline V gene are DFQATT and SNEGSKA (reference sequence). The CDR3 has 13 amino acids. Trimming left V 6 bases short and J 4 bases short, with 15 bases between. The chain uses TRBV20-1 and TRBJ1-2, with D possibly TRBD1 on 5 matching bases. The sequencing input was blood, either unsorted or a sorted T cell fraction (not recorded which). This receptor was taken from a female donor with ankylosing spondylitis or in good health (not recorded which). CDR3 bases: TGCAGTGCCTTCGCGGGGACCTCCTATGGCTACACCTTC. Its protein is CSAFAGTSYGYTF.